Following are 15 T cell receptor beta chains from one sample sequenced in a study of cytomegalovirus exposure and HLA in healthy donors. PCR employed 60 Vbeta and 13 Jbeta primers. Measured with immunoSEQ multiplex PCR; TCRdb has only the in-frame clones, and not every one. In the table there are 150,000 to 200,000 clones, about 83% of which are singletons. Sequenced: PBMCs. The receptors were gathered from a girl aged 10-17 years in good health and CMV-seropositive.

This clone came up a few times. The chain's CDR3 is CASSLRTEAFF. CDR3 nucleotide sequence: TGTGCCAGCAGCTTGAGGACTGAAGCTTTCTTT. V and J are TRBV7-9 and TRBJ1-1; D gene unclear. CDR3 length equals 11 residues. Germline V gives CDR1 SEHNR, CDR2 FQNEAQ (reference sequence). The germline V and J ends were trimmed by 3 bases and 5 bases, with 4 bases remaining between them.

The chain employs TRBV15 and TRBJ1-1, with D possibly matching TRBD1 (5 bases). The CDR3 extends over 15 amino acids. Trimming removed 0 bases at V and 4 bases at J, with 12 bases between. Germline V CDR1 and CDR2: LNHNV, YYDKDF (reference sequence). The CDR3 spells CATSRDPGGTTEAFF. As DNA, the CDR3 is TGTGCCACCAGCAGAGATCCCGGGGGTACCACTGAAGCTTTCTTT.

The chain employs TRBV6-1 and TRBJ1-1, with D possibly TRBD1 on 6 matching bases. CDR3 length: 15 residues. Germline V gene sequence: CDR1 MNHNS, CDR2 SASEGT. Between the trimmed V and J ends, which lost 0 bases and 4 bases, there was a span of 12 bases. The CDR3 DNA reads as TGTGCCAGCAGTGAAGCAGGGGGGGGGAGCACTGAAGCTTTCTTT. Translated, it gives CASSEAGGGSTEAFF.

The chain combines TRBV7-3 with TRBJ1-2; a weak D match, TRBD1 (5 bases). The CDR3 sequence is 13 residues long. CDR1 is SGHTA, CDR2 FQGTGA, per germline. V gave up 2 bases and J gave up 7 bases, with 11 bases separating them. The CDR3: CASSLGARGGYTF. The CDR3 DNA reads TGTGCCAGCAGCTTAGGGGCAAGAGGTGGCTACACCTTC.

The chain links TRBV29-1 to TRBJ1-1; D may be TRBD1 (6 bases). The CDR3 totals 14 residues. Germline values: CDR1 SQVTM, CDR2 ANQGSEA. The V end lost 3 bases, the J end lost 1 base, and 12 bases lay between the germline ends. The CDR3 is CSVEGDNTNTEAFF. CDR3 in DNA: TGCAGCGTTGAGGGGGACAACACGAACACTGAAGCTTTCTTT.

The J gene is TRBJ2-1, the V gene TRBV11-2; TRBD2 matches at 15 bases. Germline V gene data show CDR1 as SGHAT and CDR2 as FQNNGV. J was trimmed by 9 bases and V by 5 bases; bases with no gene match: 11. The CDR3 length is 17 residues. The CDR3 sequence: CASSTPGLAGGWGEQFF. The DNA of the CDR3 is TGTGCCAGCAGCACCCCGGGACTAGCGGGGGGTTGGGGTGAGCAGTTCTTC.

The V gene is TRBV6-4, the J gene TRBJ2-1; 14 bases align to TRBD2. Germline trimming cut 0 bases from V and 9 bases from J; bases unmatched to any gene: 4. Germline CDR1 MRHNA, CDR2 SNTAGT. This CDR3 has 16 residues. For the CDR3, the DNA is TGTGCCAGCAGTGACTCGACTAGCGGGGGGGCCGGTGAGCAGTTCTTC. Translation gives CASSDSTSGGAGEQFF.

The rearrangement joins TRBV10-3 to TRBJ1-1; TRBD1 is a possible D gene (6 bases). Between the trimmed V and J ends, which lost 5 bases and 6 bases, there was a span of 13 bases. The CDR3 length is 13 residues. Germline loops: CDR1 ENHRY, CDR2 SYGVKD. The CDR3 DNA is TGTGCCATCAGTCTCCACAAGGGGGCTGAAGCTTTCTTT. Translating gives CAISLHKGAEAFF.

The rearrangement joins TRBV4-2 to TRBJ2-1; 11 positions agree with TRBD2. This CDR3 region has 18 residues. Germline trimming cut 3 bases from V and 6 bases from J; bases unmatched to any gene: 13. CDR1 is LGHNA and CDR2 is YNFKEQ in the germline V gene. The CDR3 bases are TGTGCCAGCAGCCAGCAACTACTCCTAGCGGGGGGCGGCAATGAGCAGTTCTTC. As protein: CASSQQLLLAGGGNEQFF.

The chain is built from TRBV10-1 and TRBJ2-1; 11 bases are a match to TRBD2. Trimming took 4 bases from V and 6 from J; bases not matched to a gene: 5. This CDR3 has 15 residues. Germline V gene lookup returns CDR1 WNHNN and CDR2 SYGVQD (reference sequence). The CDR3 nucleotides read TGCGCCAGCAGTGGCACCGGGACTAGCGGCAATGAGCAGTTCTTC. The encoded protein is CASSGTGTSGNEQFF.

V and J are TRBV7-6 and TRBJ1-1, with D possibly TRBD1 on 6 matching bases. The CDR3 length is 16 residues. The V and J ends lost 3 bases and 4 bases respectively, with 18 bases between them. In germline, CDR1 is SGHVS, CDR2 FNYEAQ. The CDR3 loop reads CASSFFAGDQPTEAFF. The CDR3 bases are TGTGCCAGCAGCTTTTTCGCAGGGGATCAACCCACTGAAGCTTTCTTT.

This chain joins TRBV6-1 and TRBJ1-2; no definite D call. Germline values: CDR1 MNHNS, CDR2 SASEGT. This CDR3 region has 14 residues. Trimming pared 4 bases from V and 2 bases from J, leaving 11 bases between. CDR3 sequence reads: CASSVKGGNYGYTF. CDR3 sequence (DNA): TGTGCCAGCAGTGTAAAAGGCGGAAACTATGGCTACACCTTC.

The CDR3 nucleotides read TGTGCCAGCTCACCCCTCGGGGATGGGGAAGGCTACACCTTC. Translation: CASSPLGDGEGYTF. This chain links TRBV18 with TRBJ1-2; D is undetermined. The CDR3 runs to 14 residues. CDR1 and CDR2 from the germline V gene are KGHSH and LQKENI. The V gene lost 3 bases and the J gene lost 8 bases, with 16 bases spanning the gap.

For the CDR3, the DNA is TGTGCCAGCAGCTTATCAGGGCAATACTACGAGCAGTACTTC. Protein: CASSLSGQYYEQYF. The rearrangement uses TRBV11-3 and TRBJ2-7, with D possibly matching TRBD1 (5 bases). CDR1 and CDR2 from the germline V gene are SGHNT and YENEEA. The CDR3 has 14 amino acids. The V end was cut by 2 bases, the J end by 3 bases, with 11 bases between.

This chain connects TRBV15 to TRBJ1-1; TRBD1 matches at 9 bases. The CDR3 spans 14 residues. The ends lost 5 bases at V and 7 bases at J; junction bases unmatched: 8. The germline gives CDR1 LNHNV, CDR2 YYDKDF (reference sequence). In nucleotides, the CDR3 is TGTGCCACCAGCTCATCCCGGGACAGGGTTGAAGCTTTCTTT. Its protein is CATSSSRDRVEAFF.